A selection of T cell receptor beta chains follows, all from one sample in a study of blood T cell repertoires in COVID-19. Clones were read by immunoSEQ multiplex PCR, and TCRdb kept only the in-frame ones, dropping some. The table has 160,000 or so clones, around 90% seen once. What was sequenced was peripheral blood. These receptors all stem from a man aged 18 to 29 with acute or convalescent COVID-19. The CDR3 runs from the conserved cysteine through the conserved F or W. The D gene is left open where the match is weak. Some rows mark clone size as missing; the rest say once, few, many or name a class of expanded clone.

size: .; V: TRBV5-6; J: TRBJ2-7; D: TRBD1; DNA: TGTGCCAGCAGCTTGGTAGGGACAGAGACCTACGAGCAGTACTTC; CDR3: CASSLVGTETYEQYF
size: once; V: TRBV18; J: TRBJ1-1; D: .; DNA: TGTGCCAGCTCACCTATAAAACAGGGAAACACTGAAGCTTTCTTT; CDR3: CASSPIKQGNTEAFF
size: .; V: TRBV2; J: TRBJ2-6; D: TRBD1; DNA: TGTGCCAGCAGCACGCCGGGACAGGGGGCAGGAAGTGGGGCCAACGTCCTGACTTTC; CDR3: CASSTPGQGAGSGANVLTF
size: .; V: TRBV25-1; J: TRBJ2-7; D: .; DNA: TGTGCCAGCAGTGACCCCAAGGGGACTCCCAAAGAGCAGTACTTC; CDR3: CASSDPKGTPKEQYF
size: once; V: TRBV4-1; J: TRBJ2-2; D: .; DNA: TGCGCCAGCAGCCAAGATGGGGGGTCATCCACCGGGGAGCTGTTTTTT; CDR3: CASSQDGGSSTGELFF
size: .; V: TRBV12-3/TRBV12-4; J: TRBJ1-1; D: TRBD1; DNA: TGTGCCAGCACCAGGGACAGACGCACTGAAGCTTTCTTT; CDR3: CASTRDRRTEAFF
size: .; V: TRBV2; J: TRBJ2-5; D: .; DNA: TGTGCCAGCAGTCGGGGGGCACAAGAGACCCAGTACTTC; CDR3: CASSRGAQETQYF
size: .; V: TRBV5-1; J: TRBJ1-2; D: .; DNA: TGCGCCAGCAGCCAAAGCGACGGATATGGCTACACCTTC; CDR3: CASSQSDGYGYTF
size: .; V: TRBV12-3/TRBV12-4; J: TRBJ1-1; D: .; DNA: TGTGCCAGCACGGGAGCCACTGAAGCTTTCTTT; CDR3: CASTGATEAFF
size: .; V: TRBV19; J: TRBJ2-7; D: .; DNA: TGTGCCAGTAGTATAGTGAGTAGCGGAGATGTATTTTCCTACGAGCAGTACTTC; CDR3: CASSIVSSGDVFSYEQYF
size: .; V: TRBV11-3; J: TRBJ2-1; D: .; DNA: TGTGCCAGCAGCCTGGCCTCCTACAATGAGCAGTTCTTC; CDR3: CASSLASYNEQFF
size: .; V: TRBV24-1; J: TRBJ2-1; D: TRBD1; DNA: TGTGCCACCAGTGACCCGACAGGGAACAATGAGCAGTTCTTC; CDR3: CATSDPTGNNEQFF
size: .; V: TRBV5-1; J: TRBJ2-3; D: .; DNA: TGCGCCAGCAGCGGCCCAGATACGCAGTATTTT; CDR3: CASSGPDTQYF
size: .; V: TRBV18; J: TRBJ1-4; D: .; DNA: TGTGCCAGCTCACTTACCTCGGGGGCAACTAATGAAAAACTGTTTTTT; CDR3: CASSLTSGATNEKLFF